This TCR beta chain was captured by sequencing in a study of shared clonotypes between healthy human individuals. This CDR3 region has 17 residues. Germline-derived CDR1 and CDR2 are SGHRS and YFSETQ. V shed 3 bases and J 3 bases; nucleotides not matched to a gene: 8. In the sorted-subset replicate PCRs, 150 to 200 ng DNA, 30,000 or so T cell genomes, was used. Per the study methods: Filtering of immunoSEQ junctional sequences could not match full-length read filtering. TCRdb's copy holds only in-frame clones and misses some; the assay was immunoSEQ multiplex PCR. Clone size and V and J calls were adopted from that table, with D and trimming inferred from the DNA. The sample contains 780,000 or so clones, around 70% of which appear only once.

Sequenced sample: memory CD4+ T cells sorted from blood. Subset denoted: CD45RA-negative fraction. The rearrangement joins TRBV5-1 to TRBJ2-5; TRBD2 aligns across 13 bases. This TCR was recovered from a woman aged 25 to 39 in good health. The CDR3 DNA follows: TGCGCCAGCAGCTCCGGGAGGACTAGCGGGAGCGAAGAGACCCAGTACTTC. Its translation is CASSSGRTSGSEETQYF.